The TCR beta chain described here comes from a study of blood T cell repertoires in COVID-19. Assay used: immunoSEQ multiplex PCR; TCRdb lists only in-frame clones, some missing. The table includes approximately 250,000 clones, approximately 91% detected once. In the case of this clone: The germline gene is not matched at one end of the junction; a read error may be the cause.

The V gene's germline CDR1 is MNHEY and CDR2 SVGEGT. The length of the CDR3 is 16 residues. The origin of this receptor is a woman aged 25 to 39 who had recovered from COVID-19. Sample: PBMCs or T cells enriched from blood (not recorded which). The genes are TRBV6-2 or TRBV6-3 and TRBJ1-5, with TRBD1 as a possible D gene (6 bases). CDR3 DNA sequence: TGTGCCAGCAGTCACTCGAGACAGGTCGGCAATCAGCCCCAGCATTTT. This gives the protein CASSHSRQVGNQPQHF.